One and the same sample provided the 18 T cell receptor beta chains below, sequenced in a study of blood T cell repertoires in COVID-19. The table came from immunoSEQ multiplex PCR; TCRdb's copy has only in-frame clones and leaves some out. The sample lists 150,000 to 200,000 clones, 80% to 85% occurring once. Sequencing used PBMCs or T cells enriched from blood (not recorded which). The origin of the receptors is a woman in her sixties who had recovered from COVID-19.

The rearrangement joins TRBV7-2 to TRBJ1-2; possibly TRBD1 for D (6 bases). The V end lost 5 bases, the J end lost 4 bases, and 17 bases lay between the germline ends. The CDR3 sequence is 15 residues long. CDR1 and CDR2 (germline): SGHTA, FQGNSA. Here the CDR3 reads CASSMGPGGAYGYTF. DNA for the CDR3: TGTGCCAGCAGCATGGGGCCGGGGGGGGCCTATGGCTACACCTTC. The full variable domain, rest sourced from reference TRBV7-2 and TRBJ1-2, is GAGVSQSPSNKVTEKGKDVELRCDPISGHTALYWYRQSLGQGLEFLIYFQGNSAPDKSGLPSDRFSAERTGGSVSTLTIQRTQQEDSAVYLCASSMGPGGAYGYTFGSGTRLTVV.

This rearrangement joins TRBV5-1 to TRBJ2-1, with D possibly matching TRBD2 (5 bases). V was cut by 6 bases and J by 9 bases, with 13 bases left in between. The CDR3 totals 12 residues. In germline, CDR1 is SGHRS, CDR2 YFSETQ. DNA of the CDR3: TGCGCCAGCACTGAGCCAGAGGGTGAGCAGTTCTTC. This codes for CASTEPEGEQFF.

The sample holds one count of this clone. J is TRBJ1-5 and V is TRBV7-2; 8 bases are a match to TRBD1. CDR1 and CDR2 (germline): SGHTA, FQGNSA. J gave up 7 bases and V 5 bases, and 7 bases lay outside the gene matches. There are 14 residues in the CDR3. The CDR3 spells CASSTGQGSQPQHF. Here the CDR3 DNA reads TGTGCCAGCAGCACCGGACAGGGTTCGCAGCCCCAGCATTTT.

The chain has TRBV4-1 and TRBJ2-1, with 10 bases identical to TRBD1. This CDR3 comprises 15 residues. Losses at the gene ends were 4 bases for V and 7 bases for J; bases not matched to a gene: 7. Germline values: CDR1 MGHRA, CDR2 YSYEKL. The DNA for the CDR3 is TGCGCCAGCAGCCTAGGACAGGGGGGGTATAATGAGCAGTTCTTC. Translating it yields CASSLGQGGYNEQFF.

V and J are TRBV20-1 and TRBJ1-2, with TRBD1 matching over 9 bases. CDR1 is DFQATT and CDR2 is SNEGSKA in the germline V gene (reference sequence). J was trimmed by 6 bases and V by 3 bases; bases with no gene match: 8. CDR3 length: 14 amino acids. CDR3 amino acids: CSASEGQGLNGYTF. The CDR3 nucleotides are TGCAGTGCTAGTGAAGGACAGGGGCTGAATGGCTACACCTTC.

The genes are TRBV7-9 and TRBJ2-3; D possibly corresponds to TRBD2 (5 bases). The CDR3 spans 15 residues. CDR1 and CDR2 (germline): SEHNR, FQNEAQ (reference sequence). Trimming left V 1 base short and J 3 bases short, with 11 bases between. CDR3 in amino acids: CASSLDGKKTDTQYF. CDR3 coding DNA: TGTGCCAGCAGCTTAGACGGGAAAAAGACAGATACGCAGTATTTT.

The CDR3 spells CASRRTLDSSYEQYF. CDR3 in DNA: TGCGCCAGCAGGAGAACCTTGGACAGCTCCTACGAGCAGTACTTC. This sequence joins TRBV10-2 and TRBJ2-7, with TRBD1 as a possible D gene (6 bases). From germline, CDR1 is WSHSY and CDR2 SAAADI. V lost 6 bases and J 0 bases, leaving 15 bases between the germline ends. The CDR3 is made up of 15 amino acids.

The rearrangement uses TRBV4-1 and TRBJ2-5, with D perhaps matching TRBD2 (5 bases). Germline CDR1 is MGHRA and CDR2 is YSYEKL. The CDR3 extends over 13 amino acids. Trimming left V 0 bases short and J 5 bases short, with 7 bases between. The CDR3 loop is CASSQERAETQYF. In nucleotides, the CDR3 is TGCGCCAGCAGCCAAGAGCGGGCGGAGACCCAGTACTTC.

The gene calls are TRBV5-1 and TRBJ2-3; 12 nucleotides agree with TRBD2. Germline V gene data show CDR1 as SGHRS and CDR2 as YFSETQ. This CDR3 is built from 16 residues. With V trimmed by 3 bases and J by 1 base, 3 bases remained unmatched. The CDR3 loop reads CASSSRLAGGTDTQYF. The CDR3 bases are TGCGCCAGCAGCTCCAGACTAGCGGGAGGCACAGATACGCAGTATTTT.

The chain is built from TRBV10-1 and TRBJ1-2; no clear D. The CDR3 has 14 amino acids. V lost 0 bases and J 6 bases, leaving 11 bases between the germline ends. CDR1 and CDR2 from the germline V gene are WNHNN and SYGVQD (reference sequence). In nucleotides, the CDR3 is TGCGCCAGCAGTGAGTCCGTGGCCCCCGATGGCTACACCTTC. Amino acids: CASSESVAPDGYTF.

The chain couples TRBV6-2 or TRBV6-3 to TRBJ2-1; 12 nucleotides align to TRBD1. Per the germline V gene, CDR1 is MNHEY and CDR2 is SVGEGT. The CDR3 is 18 amino acids. V shed 5 bases, J shed 7 bases, and the junction held 15 bases outside the gene matches. This CDR3 reads CASSNPPGRDRGQNEQFF. The CDR3 DNA reads TGTGCCAGCAGTAACCCGCCGGGGAGGGACAGGGGGCAGAATGAGCAGTTCTTC.

The gene calls are TRBV5-5 and TRBJ1-2; TRBD1 matches 9 bases. Germline-derived CDR1 and CDR2 are SGHKS and YYEKEE (reference sequence). Trimming cost V 4 bases and J 0 bases; bases outside gene matches: 13. This CDR3 has 18 residues. This CDR3 is CASSRVTGGASPNYGYTF. CDR3 nucleotide sequence: TGTGCCAGCAGCCGTGTAACAGGGGGCGCTTCCCCTAACTATGGCTACACCTTC.

The gene calls are TRBV18 and TRBJ1-1; 7 bases fit TRBD1. V trimming: 0 bases; J trimming: 5 bases; junction bases outside the gene matches: 15. Per germline, CDR1 KGHSH and CDR2 LQKENI. This CDR3 is built from 18 residues. CDR3 nucleotides: TGTGCCAGCTCACCACCGAACGGCCTACAGGGGAGAGGAACTGAAGCTTTCTTT. This encodes CASSPPNGLQGRGTEAFF.

The chain links TRBV3-1 (or the pseudogene TRBV3-2) to TRBJ2-1; D gene ambiguous. Germline V lookup: CDR1 LGHDT, CDR2 YNNKEL (reference sequence). The CDR3 spans 11 residues. The germline V and J ends were trimmed by 2 bases and 9 bases, with 5 bases remaining between them. For the CDR3, the DNA is TGTGCCAGCAGCCAACTGCGTGAGCAGTTCTTC. Translating it yields CASSQLREQFF.

This clone showed up just a few times. The chain uses TRBV10-2 and TRBJ2-3; D is possibly TRBD2 (5 bases). Germline CDR1 and CDR2: WSHSY and SAAADI. This CDR3 spans 13 amino acids. The ends were cut back, 8 bases at V and 0 bases at J, with 9 bases in the middle. The CDR3 DNA reads as TGCGCCAGCGAGGGCCAAAGCACAGATACGCAGTATTTT. Protein product: CASEGQSTDTQYF.

This chain links TRBV7-3 with TRBJ2-1; 15 positions agree with TRBD2. The V and J ends lost 5 bases and 1 base, in that order; junction bases with no gene match: 9. CDR1 and CDR2 (germline): SGHTA, FQGTGA. The CDR3 extends over 19 amino acids. The CDR3 nucleotides are TGTGCCAGCAGCCGCGGGACTAGCGGGAGGATTGAATCCTACAATGAGCAGTTCTTC. It specifies CASSRGTSGRIESYNEQFF.

The chain uses TRBV25-1 and TRBJ1-2; 10 bases are shared with TRBD1. From germline, CDR1 is MGHDK and CDR2 SYGVNS. The CDR3 covers 14 residues. V was clipped by 5 bases and J by 7 bases; unmatched bases: 7. The DNA for the CDR3 is TGTGCCAGCAGTCAAGCGGGACAGGGGACTGGCTACACCTTC. Its translation is CASSQAGQGTGYTF.

The chain links TRBV27 to TRBJ2-7, with 12 bases fitting TRBD2. CDR3 size: 16 residues. In germline, CDR1 is MNHEY, CDR2 SMNVEV (reference sequence). Trimming at V came to 6 bases and at J to 5 bases, leaving 11 bases not matched to a gene. The CDR3 is CASSGGPTSGSDEQYF. DNA of the CDR3: TGTGCCAGCAGCGGCGGGCCGACTAGCGGGAGTGACGAGCAGTACTTC.